The 16 T cell receptor beta chains in this list originate from one sample, sequenced in a study of CD8 T cells in Susac syndrome. RNA amounts of about 0.45 to 1 ug underwent reverse transcription with random hexamers. TCRdb re-analysed the immunoSEQ multiplex PCR reads in MiXCR, keeping a single row per CDR3 protein. The top ten clones hold around 0.14% of a sample with around 220,000 distinct CDR3 sequences, around 90% of them seen once. Sequenced input: CD8+ T cells from PBMCs. The receptors were gathered from a human donor with multiple sclerosis.

V gene TRBV7-8 combines with J gene TRBJ2-1; 8 positions match TRBD2. Germline V gene sequence: CDR1 SGHVS, CDR2 FQNEAQ. V trimming: 5 bases; J trimming: 7 bases; junction bases outside the gene matches: 10. This CDR3 contains 15 residues. The CDR3 protein is CASSTPGGLLNEQFF. The CDR3 coding sequence is TGTGCCAGCAGCACCCCGGGGGGGCTATTGAATGAGCAGTTCTTC.

The rearrangement joins TRBV13 to TRBJ1-1, with 8 positions matching TRBD1. V dropped 5 bases and J dropped 1; count of bases not matched to a gene: 6. Germline CDR1 is PRHDT and CDR2 is FYEKMQ (reference sequence). This CDR3 is 15 amino acids long. This CDR3 is CASSGQGGGNTEAFF. The CDR3 DNA follows: TGTGCCAGCAGCGGACAGGGAGGAGGGAACACTGAAGCTTTCTTT.

This chain connects TRBV12-3 or TRBV12-4 to TRBJ2-7; the D is unclear. V lost 0 bases and J lost 7, with 10 bases in between. The CDR3 extends over 13 amino acids. CDR3 residues: CASSLAAPLEQYF. DNA for the CDR3: TGTGCCAGCAGTTTAGCTGCCCCCCTGGAGCAGTACTTC.

This clonotype appeared a few times. Here the CDR3 reads CSAAEGPVTGELFF. The CDR3 DNA reads TGCAGCGCCGCCGAGGGACCGGTAACCGGGGAGCTGTTTTTT. The chain uses TRBV29-1 and TRBJ2-2; D may be TRBD1 or TRBD2 (5 bases each). Looked up from germline, CDR1 is SQVTM and CDR2 is ANQGSEA. Trimming pared 7 bases from V and 5 bases from J, leaving 17 bases between. CDR3 length: 14 amino acids.

This clonotype has just one count. This chain links TRBV20-1 with TRBJ1-2; D not certain. This CDR3 has 15 amino acids. V lost 0 bases, J lost 3 bases, and 14 bases lay in between. Germline values: CDR1 DFQATT, CDR2 SNEGSKA (reference sequence). The CDR3 DNA is TGCAGTGCTAGAGATAGGAGGGCCGCGGACTATGGCTACACCTTC. Translation gives CSARDRRAADYGYTF.

This chain links TRBV9 with TRBJ1-2; no firm D call. Trimming left V 0 bases short and J 4 bases short, with 4 bases between. CDR3 length: 12 residues. CDR1 and CDR2 (germline): SGDLS, YYNGEE. CDR3 DNA: TGTGCCAGCAGCGTAGCCCCCTATGGCTACACCTTC. This gives the protein CASSVAPYGYTF.

The V gene is TRBV7-9, the J gene TRBJ1-4, with D perhaps matching TRBD1 (6 bases). This CDR3 comprises 15 residues. From germline, CDR1 is SEHNR and CDR2 FQNEAQ (reference sequence). V was cut by 5 bases and J by 1 base, with 11 bases left in between. The CDR3 DNA sequence: TGTGCCAGCAGCGAACTACAGGGAACTAATGAAAAACTGTTTTTT. Its protein product is CASSELQGTNEKLFF.

A word on this clonotype: Sequence at one end of the junction differs from germline and may be a read error. The V call is TRBV7-6, the J call TRBJ1-1; 7 bases agree with TRBD1. The length of the CDR3 is 13 residues. From germline, CDR1 is SGHVS and CDR2 FNYEAQ. Here the CDR3 reads CASSPTGAAEAFF. The CDR3 region has the DNA TGTGCCAGCAGCCCTACAGGGGCCGCTGAAGCCTTCTTT. The variable domain in full, completed from reference TRBV7-6 and TRBJ1-1, reads GAGVSQSPRYKVTKRGQDVALRCDPISGHVSLYWYRQALGQGPEFLTYFNYEAQQDKSGLPNDRFSAERPEGSISTLTIQRTEQRDSAMYRCASSPTGAAEAFFGQGTRLTVV.

The chain has TRBV29-1 and TRBJ2-1; D may be TRBD1 (5 bases). V was clipped by 3 bases and J by 0 bases, with 6 bases between them. Germline V gene data show CDR1 as SQVTM and CDR2 as ANQGSEA. The CDR3 is made up of 13 amino acids. CDR3: CSVEGPSYNEQFF. The CDR3 nucleotides are TGCAGCGTTGAGGGGCCCTCCTACAATGAGCAGTTCTTC.

V usage is TRBV12-3 or TRBV12-4 and J usage is TRBJ1-2; D is perhaps TRBD1 (6 bases). V was shortened by 6 bases and J by 0 bases, with 17 bases between the two germline ends. CDR3 length: 16 amino acids. CDR3 nucleotides: TGTGCCAGCAGCCGGGACATCTCTCGCCCTAACTATGGCTACACCTTC. This codes for CASSRDISRPNYGYTF.

The V gene is TRBV12-3 or TRBV12-4, the J gene TRBJ2-1, with TRBD1 as a possible D gene (6 bases). The germline V and J ends were trimmed by 6 bases and 8 bases, with 11 bases remaining between them. This CDR3 has 12 residues. The CDR3 nucleotides are TGTGCCAGCAGAGGCCAGGGGCATGAGCAGTTCTTC. The encoded protein is CASRGQGHEQFF.

In its sample, this clonotype was seen once. The chain couples TRBV14 to TRBJ1-1; D is unclear. Germline V gene sequence: CDR1 SGHDN, CDR2 FVKESK. The ends were cut back, 2 bases at V and 8 bases at J, with 12 bases in the middle. The CDR3 has 13 residues. CDR3 bases: TGTGCCAGCAGCCAACTTAAATTGACCGAAGCTTTCTTT. Protein product: CASSQLKLTEAFF.

The chain links TRBV19 to TRBJ1-1; 8 bases are shared with TRBD1. In germline, CDR1 is LNHDA, CDR2 SQIVND (reference sequence). The CDR3 covers 13 residues. Losses at the gene ends were 7 bases for V and 5 bases for J; bases not matched to a gene: 6. The CDR3 protein is CASKQGARTEAFF. The CDR3 region has the DNA TGTGCCAGTAAGCAGGGGGCGAGGACTGAAGCTTTCTTT.

This chain links TRBV7-8 with TRBJ1-5; D not resolved. The germline gives CDR1 SGHVS, CDR2 FQNEAQ. The CDR3 is made up of 14 amino acids. V lost 1 base to trimming and J lost 3 bases, with 7 bases between them. DNA for the CDR3: TGTGCCAGCAGCTTAGTGGGATTCAATCAGCCCCAGCATTTT. Its protein product is CASSLVGFNQPQHF. Filled out from reference TRBV7-8 and TRBJ1-5, the complete variable domain reads GAGVSQSPRYKVAKRGQDVALRCDPISGHVSLFWYQQALGQGPEFLTYFQNEAQLDKSGLPSDRFFAERPEGSVSTLKIQRTQQEDSAVYLCASSLVGFNQPQHFGDGTRLSIL.

The chain carries TRBV3-1 and TRBJ2-5; D unclear. Germline-derived CDR1 and CDR2 are LGHDT and YNNKEL (reference sequence). The CDR3 totals 14 residues. Trimming removed 1 base at V and 4 bases at J, with 10 bases between. CDR3 region: CASSQVMDRETQYF. The CDR3 nucleotides are TGTGCCAGCAGCCAAGTTATGGATAGAGAGACCCAGTACTTC.

The rearrangement links TRBV20-1 to TRBJ2-1; TRBD2 matches 8 bases. The CDR3 covers 16 residues. Germline V gene data show CDR1 as DFQATT and CDR2 as SNEGSKA (reference sequence). Trimming cost V 1 base and J 5 bases; bases outside gene matches: 10. Here the CDR3 DNA reads TGCAGTGCTAGAGGAAAAGGGGGACTAGGGCACAATGAGCAGTTCTTC. Protein: CSARGKGGLGHNEQFF.